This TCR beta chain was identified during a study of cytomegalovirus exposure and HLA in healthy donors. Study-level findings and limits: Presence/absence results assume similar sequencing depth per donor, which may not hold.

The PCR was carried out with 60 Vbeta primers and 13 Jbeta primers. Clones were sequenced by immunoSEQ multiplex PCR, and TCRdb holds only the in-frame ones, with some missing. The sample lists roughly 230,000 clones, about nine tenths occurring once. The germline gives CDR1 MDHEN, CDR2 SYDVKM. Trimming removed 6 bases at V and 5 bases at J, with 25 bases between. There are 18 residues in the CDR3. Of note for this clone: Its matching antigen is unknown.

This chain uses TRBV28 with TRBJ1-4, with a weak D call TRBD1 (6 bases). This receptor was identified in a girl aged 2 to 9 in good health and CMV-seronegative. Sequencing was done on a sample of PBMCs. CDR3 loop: CASSSSGRTGRSNEKLFF. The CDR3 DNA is TGTGCCAGCAGCAGTTCAGGCCGTACAGGGCGTTCGAATGAAAAACTGTTTTTT.